What follows is one T cell receptor (beta chain) and its context. Its target is not known. This sample is drawn from a study of blood T cells in healthy people across ages. Study-wide findings and caveats: Naive T cell percentage showed a strong correlation with TCR beta diversity.

Next came a second PCR, run for about 7 to 12 cycles, which used a sample-barcoded 5' primer along with a J-beta primer mix. MiXCR was run by TCRdb on the 5' RACE reads, yielding one entry per CDR3 protein. The sample lists some 800,000 distinct CDR3 sequences; 25% were seen once. The data also belong to a second study, concerning T cells of mothers and their children.

Input material: blood. The sequence was obtained from a boy under 18 in good health.

In DNA, the CDR3 is TGTGCCAGCAGTTTCCGCCCAGGGGGCGCGGACTACGAGCAGTACTTC. Translated: CASSFRPGGADYEQYF. The J gene is TRBJ2-7, the V gene TRBV12-3 or TRBV12-4, with 8 bases aligning to TRBD1. This CDR3 contains 16 residues. The V segment lost 3 bases and the J segment 3 bases; nucleotides outside the gene matches: 10.